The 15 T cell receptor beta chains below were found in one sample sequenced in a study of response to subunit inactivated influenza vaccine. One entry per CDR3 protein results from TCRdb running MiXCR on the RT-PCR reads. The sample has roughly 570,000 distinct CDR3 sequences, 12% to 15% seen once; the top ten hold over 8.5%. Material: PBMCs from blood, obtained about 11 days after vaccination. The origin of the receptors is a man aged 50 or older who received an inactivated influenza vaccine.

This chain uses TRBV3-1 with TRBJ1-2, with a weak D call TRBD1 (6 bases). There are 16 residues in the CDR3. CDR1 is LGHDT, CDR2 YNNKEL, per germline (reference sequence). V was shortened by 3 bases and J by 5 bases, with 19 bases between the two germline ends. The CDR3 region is CASSQLRYGGRYGYTF. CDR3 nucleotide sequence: TGTGCCAGCAGCCAGCTACGATATGGGGGGCGATATGGCTACACCTTC.

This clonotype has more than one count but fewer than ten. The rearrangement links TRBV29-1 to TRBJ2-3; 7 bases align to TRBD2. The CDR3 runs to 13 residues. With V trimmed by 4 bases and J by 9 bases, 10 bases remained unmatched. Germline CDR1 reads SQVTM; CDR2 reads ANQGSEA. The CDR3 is CSVGTTSEGTQYF. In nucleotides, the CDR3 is TGCAGCGTTGGTACTACTAGCGAAGGGACGCAGTATTTT.

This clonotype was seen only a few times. CDR3 bases: TGCAGTGCTAGAGCCAGGACTAGCGGGACGAGCTCCTACGAGCAGTACTTC. This sequence encodes CSARARTSGTSSYEQYF. The chain couples TRBV20-1 to TRBJ2-7, with TRBD2 identical over 12 bases. Germline V gene sequence: CDR1 DFQATT, CDR2 SNEGSKA (reference sequence). The trim removed 1 base at V and 0 bases at J, leaving 7 bases unmatched. This CDR3 is 17 amino acids long.

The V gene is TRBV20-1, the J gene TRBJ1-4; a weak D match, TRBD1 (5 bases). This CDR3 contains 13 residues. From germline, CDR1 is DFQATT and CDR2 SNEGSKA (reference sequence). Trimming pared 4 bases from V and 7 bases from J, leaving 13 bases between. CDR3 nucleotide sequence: TGCAGTGCTAAGGCTCAGGGTACTGAAAAACTGTTTTTT. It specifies CSAKAQGTEKLFF.

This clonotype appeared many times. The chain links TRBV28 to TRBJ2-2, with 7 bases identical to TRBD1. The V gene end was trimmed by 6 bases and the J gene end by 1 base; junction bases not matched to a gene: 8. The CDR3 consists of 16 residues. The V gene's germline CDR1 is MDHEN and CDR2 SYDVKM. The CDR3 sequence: CASSPARDRNTGELFF. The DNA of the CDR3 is TGTGCCAGCAGCCCCGCAAGGGACAGGAACACCGGGGAGCTGTTTTTT.

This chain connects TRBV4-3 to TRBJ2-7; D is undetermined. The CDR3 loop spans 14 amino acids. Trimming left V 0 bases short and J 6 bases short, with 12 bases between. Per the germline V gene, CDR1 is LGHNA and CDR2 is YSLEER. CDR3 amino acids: CASSQDLMGFEQYF. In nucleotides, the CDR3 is TGCGCCAGCAGCCAAGATCTTATGGGTTTCGAGCAGTACTTC.

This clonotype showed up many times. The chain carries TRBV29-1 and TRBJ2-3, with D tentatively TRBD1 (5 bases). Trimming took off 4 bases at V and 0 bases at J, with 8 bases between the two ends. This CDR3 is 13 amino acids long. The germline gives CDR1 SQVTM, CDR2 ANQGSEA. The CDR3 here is CSVAGRSTDTQYF. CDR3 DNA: TGCAGCGTTGCAGGGCGTAGCACAGATACGCAGTATTTT.

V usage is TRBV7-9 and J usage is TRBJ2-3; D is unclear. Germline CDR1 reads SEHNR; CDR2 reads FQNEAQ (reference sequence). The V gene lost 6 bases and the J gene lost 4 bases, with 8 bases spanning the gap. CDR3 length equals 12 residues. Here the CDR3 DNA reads TGTGCCAGCAGTGGGCCGTCAGATACGCAGTATTTT. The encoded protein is CASSGPSDTQYF.

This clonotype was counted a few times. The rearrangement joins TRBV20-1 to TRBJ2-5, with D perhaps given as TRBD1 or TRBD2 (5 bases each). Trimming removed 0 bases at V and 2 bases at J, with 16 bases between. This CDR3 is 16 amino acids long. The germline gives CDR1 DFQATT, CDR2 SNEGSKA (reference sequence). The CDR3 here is CSARDFVGDGQETQYF. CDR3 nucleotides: TGCAGTGCTAGAGATTTTGTTGGGGACGGACAAGAGACCCAGTACTTC.

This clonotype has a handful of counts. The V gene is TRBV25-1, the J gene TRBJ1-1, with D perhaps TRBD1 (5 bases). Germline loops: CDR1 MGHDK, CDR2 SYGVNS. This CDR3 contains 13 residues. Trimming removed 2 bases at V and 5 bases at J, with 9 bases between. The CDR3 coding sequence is TGTGCCAGCAGTGAACTGGGGGAAACTGAAGCTTTCTTT. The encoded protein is CASSELGETEAFF. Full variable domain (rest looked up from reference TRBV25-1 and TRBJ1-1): EADIYQTPRYLVIGTGKKITLECSQTMGHDKMYWYQQDPGMELHLIHYSYGVNSTEKGDLSSESTVSRIRTEHFPLTLESARPSHTSQYLCASSELGETEAFFGQGTRLTVV.

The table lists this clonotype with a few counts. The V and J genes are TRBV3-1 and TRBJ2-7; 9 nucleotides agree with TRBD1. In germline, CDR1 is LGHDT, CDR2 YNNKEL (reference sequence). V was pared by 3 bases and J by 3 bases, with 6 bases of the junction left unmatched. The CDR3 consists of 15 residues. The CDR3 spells CASSQDRGSLYEQYF. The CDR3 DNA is TGTGCCAGCAGCCAGGACAGGGGTTCGCTCTACGAGCAGTACTTC.

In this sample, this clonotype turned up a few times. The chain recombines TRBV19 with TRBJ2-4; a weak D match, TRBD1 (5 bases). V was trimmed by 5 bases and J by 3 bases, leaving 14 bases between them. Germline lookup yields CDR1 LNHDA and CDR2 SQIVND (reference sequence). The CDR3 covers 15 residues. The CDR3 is CASSPRQHDKNIQYF. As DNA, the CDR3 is TGTGCCAGTAGTCCGCGACAGCACGACAAAAACATTCAGTACTTC.

The CDR3 region is CSASKGARETQYF. The CDR3 region has the DNA TGCAGTGCTAGTAAGGGGGCAAGGGAGACCCAGTACTTC. The chain uses TRBV20-1 and TRBJ2-5; 7 bases agree with TRBD1. Germline values: CDR1 DFQATT, CDR2 SNEGSKA (reference sequence). J was trimmed by 5 bases and V by 3 bases; bases with no gene match: 6. The CDR3 contains 13 residues.

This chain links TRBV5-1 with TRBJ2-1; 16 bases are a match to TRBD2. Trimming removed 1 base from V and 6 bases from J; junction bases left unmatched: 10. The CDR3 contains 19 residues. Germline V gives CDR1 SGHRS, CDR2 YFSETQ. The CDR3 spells CASSLKDGTSGRAPNEQFF. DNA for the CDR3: TGCGCCAGCAGCTTGAAGGACGGGACTAGCGGGAGGGCCCCCAATGAGCAGTTCTTC.

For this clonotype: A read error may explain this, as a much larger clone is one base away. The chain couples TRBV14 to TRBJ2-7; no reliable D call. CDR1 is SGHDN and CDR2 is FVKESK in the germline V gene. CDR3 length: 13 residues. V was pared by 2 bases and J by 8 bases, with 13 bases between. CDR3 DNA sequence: TGTGCCAGCAGCCAACGTAATCGGTACAAGCAGTACTTC. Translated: CASSQRNRYKQYF.